This passage covers 3 T cell receptor beta chains from one sample sequenced in a study of blood T cell repertoires in COVID-19. The protocol was immunoSEQ multiplex PCR, while the TCRdb copy is restricted to in-frame clones and leaves out a portion. Found here are around 140,000 clones, about 81% of them singletons; the top ten hold roughly 17%. Sample: peripheral blood. These receptors were collected from a woman aged 80 or older with acute or convalescent COVID-19.

The chain employs TRBV10-3 and TRBJ2-1; the match to TRBD2 covers 9 bases. CDR3 size: 15 residues. J gave up 6 bases and V 5 bases, and 8 bases lay outside the gene matches. Germline V lookup: CDR1 ENHRY, CDR2 SYGVKD. CDR3: CAISPGTSPSNEQFF. DNA for the CDR3: TGTGCCATCAGTCCCGGGACTAGCCCGTCCAATGAGCAGTTCTTC.

The V gene is TRBV5-6, the J gene TRBJ2-6; tentative D call: TRBD1 (6 bases). Germline lookup yields CDR1 SGHDT and CDR2 YYEEEE. V dropped 0 bases and J dropped 13 bases, with 11 bases sitting between them. This CDR3 is built from 13 residues. The CDR3 loop reads CASSLGQARVLTF. The CDR3 DNA sequence: TGTGCCAGCAGCTTGGGACAGGCCAGGGTCCTGACTTTC.

The gene calls are TRBV20-1 and TRBJ2-4, with 9 bases fitting TRBD2. Germline CDR1 DFQATT, CDR2 SNEGSKA (reference sequence). The CDR3 is 11 amino acids. The V segment lost 4 bases and the J segment 14 bases; nucleotides outside the gene matches: 6. Here the CDR3 reads CSAISGSKKYF. For the CDR3, the DNA is TGCAGTGCTATTAGCGGGAGTAAAAAGTACTTC.